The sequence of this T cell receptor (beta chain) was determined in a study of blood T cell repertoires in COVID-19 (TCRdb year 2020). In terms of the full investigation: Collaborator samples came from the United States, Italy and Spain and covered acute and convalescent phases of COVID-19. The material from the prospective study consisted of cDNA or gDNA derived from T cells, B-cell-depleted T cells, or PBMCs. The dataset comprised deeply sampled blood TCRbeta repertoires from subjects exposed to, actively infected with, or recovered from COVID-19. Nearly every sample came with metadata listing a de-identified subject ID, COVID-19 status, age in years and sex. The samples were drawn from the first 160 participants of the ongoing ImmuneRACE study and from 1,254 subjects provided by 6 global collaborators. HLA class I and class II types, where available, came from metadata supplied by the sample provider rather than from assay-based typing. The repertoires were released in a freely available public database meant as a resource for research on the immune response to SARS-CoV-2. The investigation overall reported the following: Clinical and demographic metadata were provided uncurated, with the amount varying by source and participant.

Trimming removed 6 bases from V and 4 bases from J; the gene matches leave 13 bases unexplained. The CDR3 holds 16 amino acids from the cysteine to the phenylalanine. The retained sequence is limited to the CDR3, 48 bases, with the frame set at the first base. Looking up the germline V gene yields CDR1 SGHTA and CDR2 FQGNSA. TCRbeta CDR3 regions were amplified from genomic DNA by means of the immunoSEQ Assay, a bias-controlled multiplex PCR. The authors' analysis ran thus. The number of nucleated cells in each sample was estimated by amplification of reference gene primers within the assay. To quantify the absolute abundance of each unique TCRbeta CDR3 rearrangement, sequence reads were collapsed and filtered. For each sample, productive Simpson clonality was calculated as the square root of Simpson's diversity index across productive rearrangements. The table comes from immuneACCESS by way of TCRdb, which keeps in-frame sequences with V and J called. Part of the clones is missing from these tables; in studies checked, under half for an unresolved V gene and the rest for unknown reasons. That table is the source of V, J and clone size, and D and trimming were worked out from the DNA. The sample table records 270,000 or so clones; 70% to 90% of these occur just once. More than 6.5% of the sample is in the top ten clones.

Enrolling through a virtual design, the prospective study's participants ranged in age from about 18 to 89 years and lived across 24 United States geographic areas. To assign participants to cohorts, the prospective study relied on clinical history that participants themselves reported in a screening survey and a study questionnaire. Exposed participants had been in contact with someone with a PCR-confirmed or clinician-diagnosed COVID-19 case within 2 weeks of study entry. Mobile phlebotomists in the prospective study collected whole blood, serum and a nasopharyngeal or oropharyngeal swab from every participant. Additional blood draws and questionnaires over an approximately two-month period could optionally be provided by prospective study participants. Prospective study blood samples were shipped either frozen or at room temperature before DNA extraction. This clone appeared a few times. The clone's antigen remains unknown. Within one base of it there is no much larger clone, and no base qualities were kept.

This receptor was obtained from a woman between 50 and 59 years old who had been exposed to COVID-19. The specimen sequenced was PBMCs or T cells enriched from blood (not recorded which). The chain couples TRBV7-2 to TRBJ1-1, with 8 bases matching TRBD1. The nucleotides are TGTGCCAGCAGTTTCAGGACAGGGCAGGAGGTCACTGAAGCTTTCTTT. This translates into CASSFRTGQEVTEAFF.